These T cell receptor beta chains were read from a single sample in a study of cytomegalovirus exposure and HLA in healthy donors. Clones were sequenced by immunoSEQ multiplex PCR, and TCRdb holds only the in-frame ones, with some missing. The data contain 180,000 or so clones, roughly 73% of them singletons. Material: PBMCs. The receptors originated from a woman in her thirties or forties in good health and CMV-seropositive. Both conserved end residues are part of each CDR3. The D gene is left open where the match is weak. Only some rows state a clone size, as once, few, many or a class for expanded clones.

>TRBJ1-5|-|TRBV6-5|-
CASSYFKGDNQPQHF
TGTGCCAGCAGTTACTTCAAGGGGGACAATCAGCCCCAGCATTTT
>TRBJ2-2|-|TRBV30|-
CAWSVDSIDRGAVF
TGTGCCTGGAGTGTGGACTCGATAGACCGGGGAGCTGTTTTT
>TRBJ2-7|-|TRBV12-2|-
CASRLALVRSLEQYF
TGTGCAAGTCGCTTAGCGCTGGTCCGGTCCTTGGAGCAGTACTTC
>TRBJ2-7|-|TRBV6-5|-
CASSYSAAIEQYF
TGTGCCAGCAGTTACAGTGCGGCTATCGAGCAGTACTTC
>TRBJ2-2|-|TRBV7-3|-
CASSLGGRNTGELFF
TGTGCCAGCAGCTTAGGAGGGAGAAACACCGGGGAGCTGTTTTTT
>TRBJ2-1|TRBD2|TRBV19|-
CASGTSGYEQFF
TGTGCCAGTGGGACTAGCGGTTATGAGCAGTTCTTC
>TRBJ2-7|-|TRBV25-1|-
CASSEPLGGRRYEQYF
TGTGCCAGCAGTGAGCCGCTGGGGGGGCGGCGGTACGAGCAGTACTTC
>TRBJ2-4|TRBD2|TRBV19|-
CASSPQTSGLAKNIQYF
TGTGCCAGTAGTCCTCAGACTAGCGGACTAGCCAAAAACATTCAGTACTTC
>TRBJ2-2|-|TRBV7-9|few
CASSLYGTPNTGELFF
TGTGCCAGCAGCTTATATGGGACACCCAACACCGGGGAGCTGTTTTTT
>TRBJ2-7|TRBD1|TRBV28|-
CASSPQTGSSYEQYF
TGTGCCAGCAGCCCTCAGACAGGGAGCTCCTACGAGCAGTACTTC
>TRBJ2-5|-|TRBV5-1|-
CASSRGPTGEETQYF
TGCGCCAGCAGCCGGGGACCAACGGGGGAGGAGACCCAGTACTTC
>TRBJ1-1|-|TRBV6-1|-
CASSATENTEAFF
TGTGCCAGCAGCGCGACAGAGAACACTGAAGCTTTCTTT
>TRBJ2-7|TRBD2|TRBV7-8|-
CASSLARNGLADEQYF
TGTGCCAGCAGCTTAGCGCGGAACGGACTAGCGGACGAGCAGTACTTC
>TRBJ2-7|-|TRBV19|-
CASSSQYQGYEQYF
TGTGCCAGTAGTTCACAGTATCAGGGTTACGAGCAGTACTTC
>TRBJ2-2|TRBD2|TRBV27|-
CASRQTSGRRGELFF
TGTGCCAGCAGACAGACTAGCGGGAGACGCGGGGAGCTGTTTTTT
>TRBJ2-5|-|TRBV7-2|-
CASSLGHSGETQYF
TGTGCCAGCAGCTTAGGGCATTCCGGGGAGACCCAGTACTTC
>TRBJ1-5|TRBD1|TRBV7-9|-
CSSSSDRTLSNQPQHF
TGTTCCAGCAGCTCGGACAGGACCCTTAGCAATCAGCCCCAGCATTTT
>TRBJ1-2|-|TRBV2|-
CASLGGVNYGYTF
TGTGCCAGCTTGGGGGGGGTTAACTATGGCTACACCTTC
>TRBJ2-7|TRBD2|TRBV4-3|once
CASSQDAGGVSYEQYF
TGCGCCAGCAGCCAAGATGCGGGGGGCGTTTCCTACGAGCAGTACTTC
>TRBJ2-7|-|TRBV18|-
CASSMDSSSYEQYF
TGTGCCAGCTCAATGGACTCAAGCTCCTACGAGCAGTACTTC
>TRBJ1-4|-|TRBV6-1|-
CASIRTTNEKLFF
TGTGCCAGCATCCGTACAACTAATGAAAAACTGTTTTTT
>TRBJ2-7|TRBD2|TRBV28|-
CASSRGTSVFYEQYF
TGTGCCAGCAGCCGAGGGACTAGCGTGTTCTACGAGCAGTACTTC
>TRBJ1-2|-|TRBV29-1|few
CSVDGTGNYGYTF
TGCAGCGTTGATGGAACAGGGAACTATGGCTACACCTTC
>TRBJ1-5|TRBD1|TRBV27|-
CASSPSGQANQPQHF
TGTGCCAGCAGCCCTAGTGGACAGGCCAATCAGCCCCAGCATTTT
>TRBJ2-7|-|TRBV7-2|-
CASSFHYEQYF
TGTGCCAGCAGCTTTCACTACGAGCAGTACTTC
>TRBJ2-3|-|TRBV9|few
CASSVVGSGTDTQYF
TGTGCCAGCAGCGTAGTGGGTAGCGGCACAGATACGCAGTATTTT
>TRBJ2-5|TRBD2|TRBV27|-
CASSRTSGHQETQYF
TGTGCCAGCAGCCGCACTAGCGGACACCAAGAGACCCAGTACTTC
>TRBJ1-4|-|TRBV5-4|-
CASSSQSDEKLFF
TGTGCCAGCAGCTCCCAGAGCGATGAAAAACTGTTTTTT
>TRBJ2-2|TRBD2|TRBV27|-
CASSLTGGGRRRTGELFF
TGTGCCAGCAGTTTAACTGGCGGCGGGAGGCGGCGCACCGGGGAGCTGTTTTTT
>TRBJ2-1|TRBD2|TRBV19|-
CASKIVASGIIEQFF
TGTGCCAGTAAGATCGTTGCTAGCGGGATCATTGAGCAGTTCTTC
>TRBJ2-5|TRBD1|TRBV2|-
CASNMGRGRETQYF
TGTGCCAGCAACATGGGCAGGGGGAGAGAGACCCAGTACTTC
>TRBJ1-3|-|TRBV14|-
CASSQEGAGPYFGNTIYF
TGTGCCAGCAGCCAAGAGGGGGCAGGTCCTTACTTTGGAAACACCATATATTTT
>TRBJ1-1|TRBD1|TRBV5-1|-
CASSFRPGTGDLNTEAFF
TGCGCCAGCAGCTTCCGGCCCGGGACAGGGGATTTGAACACTGAAGCTTTCTTT
>TRBJ1-4|-|TRBV18|-
CASSLDSREKLFF
TGTGCCAGCTCACTGGATTCGAGGGAAAAACTGTTTTTT
>TRBJ2-2|-|TRBV27|-
CASSLLTQGGELFF
TGTGCCAGCAGTCTCCTGACTCAAGGCGGGGAGCTGTTTTTT
>TRBJ2-3|TRBD1|TRBV5-1|-
CASSSGTGANTQYF
TGCGCCAGCAGCTCCGGGACAGGGGCGAATACGCAGTATTTT
>TRBJ2-5|TRBD2|TRBV11-3|few
CASSPGTSGRAVETQYF
TGTGCCAGCAGCCCCGGGACTAGCGGGAGGGCCGTAGAGACCCAGTACTTC
>TRBJ2-5|TRBD2|TRBV14|-
CASSQGFGGRTETQYF
TGTGCCAGCAGCCAAGGGTTCGGCGGGAGGACGGAGACCCAGTACTTC
>TRBJ2-1|TRBD1|TRBV7-2|few
CASRLTGSSYNEQFF
TGTGCCAGCAGATTGACAGGGAGCTCCTACAATGAGCAGTTCTTC
>TRBJ2-1|TRBD2|TRBV27|-
CASSRLAGVPNEQFF
TGTGCCAGCAGTAGACTAGCGGGAGTCCCCAATGAGCAGTTCTTC
>TRBJ2-1|TRBD2|TRBV5-1|once
CASSPPGLAGGNSYNEQFF
TGCGCCAGCAGCCCACCGGGACTAGCGGGAGGCAACTCCTACAATGAGCAGTTCTTC
>TRBJ1-2|TRBD1|TRBV6-5|-
CASRSGQGAFGYTF
TGTGCCAGCAGATCCGGACAGGGGGCCTTTGGCTACACCTTC
>TRBJ1-1|-|TRBV5-1|-
CASSGQRNTEAFF
TGCGCCAGCAGCGGACAGAGAAACACTGAAGCTTTCTTT
>TRBJ2-7|TRBD1|TRBV28|few
CASKGGGSSYEQYF
TGTGCCAGTAAAGGGGGCGGTAGCTCCTACGAGCAGTACTTC
>TRBJ1-3|-|TRBV7-8|-
CASSPGGDTIYF
TGTGCCAGCAGCCCAGGAGGGGACACCATATATTTT
>TRBJ2-1|-|TRBV21-1|-
CASPGLQTEGYNEQFF
TGTGCCAGCCCGGGACTACAAACGGAAGGATACAATGAGCAGTTCTTC
>TRBJ2-1|TRBD2|TRBV11-2|-
CASSPRTSGNEQFF
TGTGCCAGCAGCCCCAGGACTAGCGGCAATGAGCAGTTCTTC
>TRBJ2-2|TRBD2|TRBV18|once
CASSPQTSGDTGELFF
TGTGCCAGCTCACCACAAACTAGCGGGGACACCGGGGAGCTGTTTTTT
>TRBJ2-5|TRBD1|TRBV5-1|-
CASSSTGERQETQYF
TGCGCCAGCAGCTCGACAGGGGAGCGACAAGAGACCCAGTACTTC
>TRBJ1-1|-|TRBV6-1|-
CASSEGEVYTEAFF
TGTGCCAGCAGTGAGGGGGAGGTGTACACTGAAGCTTTCTTT
>TRBJ2-1|-|TRBV5-6|few
CASSLERRNEQFF
TGTGCCAGCAGCTTGGAGCGGAGGAATGAGCAGTTCTTC
>TRBJ2-6|-|TRBV29-1|-
CSVEIGSGASVLTF
TGCAGCGTTGAAATCGGGTCAGGGGCCAGCGTCCTGACTTTC
>TRBJ1-2|-|TRBV28|-
CATLGVYGYTF
TGTGCCACCCTAGGGGTATATGGCTACACCTTC
>TRBJ2-7|-|TRBV5-4|-
CASSRGLPSYEQYF
TGTGCCAGCAGCCGGGGACTTCCCTCATACGAGCAGTACTTC
>TRBJ2-7|TRBD2|TRBV15|-
CATSRGLAEEQYF
TGTGCCACCAGCCGAGGACTAGCAGAGGAGCAGTACTTC